This entry lists 26 T cell receptor beta chains sequenced from one sample in a study of metastatic and nonmetastatic thyroid tumors. TCRdb re-clonotyped the PCR reads via MiXCR. This sample has 15,000 or so clones, with about 4% found just once. None of the patients had undergone any treatment ahead of thyroid surgery. The sample consisted of tumor tissue. The source is a female donor with papillary thyroid cancer or a benign thyroid nodule (not recorded which). Some clones in this sample may be carry-over from other donors' samples.

J is TRBJ2-3 and V is TRBV6-1; 8 nucleotides line up with TRBD2. The CDR3 has 13 residues. The germline V gene encodes CDR1 MNHNS and CDR2 SASEGT. Losses at the gene ends were 5 bases for V and 7 bases for J; bases not matched to a gene: 5. The DNA for the CDR3 is TGTGCCAGCAGTCCTAGCGGGCAGTATACGCAGTATTTT. It codes for CASSPSGQYTQYF.

V is TRBV9 and J is TRBJ2-3; D remains unclear. This CDR3 region has 17 residues. Germline V gives CDR1 SGDLS, CDR2 YYNGEE. Trimming left V 4 bases short and J 0 bases short, with 18 bases between. In nucleotides, the CDR3 is TGTGCCAGCAGCCAACCTCTATACTCTCCAAGCACAGATACGCAGTATTTT. Translation: CASSQPLYSPSTDTQYF.

This chain joins TRBV27 and TRBJ2-2; no definite D call. The V gene's germline CDR1 is MNHEY and CDR2 SMNVEV (reference sequence). Trimming removed 7 bases from V and 4 bases from J, with 7 bases in between. The CDR3 loop spans 12 amino acids. For the CDR3, the DNA is TGTGCCAGCATTCATACCACCGGGGAGCTGTTTTTT. This translates into CASIHTTGELFF.

The V and J genes are TRBV6-1 and TRBJ2-5, with a weak D call TRBD1 (6 bases). Germline loops: CDR1 MNHNS, CDR2 SASEGT. The CDR3 is 13 residues long. Trimming shortened V by 6 bases and J by 3 bases, and 11 bases separated the two germline ends. The CDR3 loop is CASRTTGEETQYF. The CDR3 coding sequence is TGTGCCAGCAGGACGACAGGCGAAGAGACCCAGTACTTC.

The rearrangement links TRBV2 to TRBJ2-7; 7 positions agree with TRBD2. Trimming took 8 bases from V and 5 from J; bases not matched to a gene: 3. Germline assignment: CDR1 SNHLY and CDR2 FYNNEI. The CDR3 is made up of 11 amino acids. In DNA, the CDR3 is TGTGCCAGCGGGAGGGCCGACGAGCAGTACTTC. It codes for CASGRADEQYF.

The chain links TRBV2 to TRBJ2-1, with D perhaps matching TRBD2 (5 bases). The V and J ends lost 1 base and 9 bases respectively, with 10 bases between them. CDR3 size: 13 residues. Germline V gives CDR1 SNHLY, CDR2 FYNNEI. The CDR3 protein is CASSEVLEGEQFF. DNA for the CDR3: TGTGCCAGCAGTGAAGTCCTCGAGGGTGAGCAGTTCTTC.

The chain uses TRBV14 and TRBJ1-5; D call uncertain. Deletions cut 3 bases from V and 0 bases from J, with 27 bases between. The germline CDR1 and CDR2 sequences are SGHDN and FVKESK. This CDR3 is 21 amino acids long. The CDR3 region is CASSHPEATPKKDYSNQPQHF. DNA of the CDR3: TGTGCCAGCAGCCACCCCGAGGCCACTCCAAAAAAGGATTATAGCAATCAGCCCCAGCATTTT.

This clone was recorded many times. This chain joins TRBV6-1 and TRBJ2-7; D tentatively fits TRBD1 or TRBD2 (5 bases each). This CDR3 spans 13 amino acids. The V and J ends lost 7 bases and 2 bases respectively, with 12 bases between them. Germline CDR1 MNHNS, CDR2 SASEGT. CDR3 bases: TGTGCCAGCATAGGTGGGGGAACCTACGAGCAGTACTTC. Its translation: CASIGGGTYEQYF.

This clone was recorded a few times. This chain uses TRBV12-3 or TRBV12-4 with TRBJ1-2; D perhaps matches TRBD1 (6 bases). The CDR3 totals 13 residues. Trimming left V 6 bases short and J 2 bases short, with 10 bases between. Here the CDR3 reads CASSPQGNYGYTF. For the CDR3, the DNA is TGTGCCAGCAGCCCGCAGGGGAACTATGGCTACACCTTC.

This clone was counted only a few times. The rearrangement links TRBV6-1 to TRBJ1-1, with a tentative D call TRBD1 (6 bases). V was shortened by 5 bases and J by 7 bases, with 11 bases between the two germline ends. CDR1 MNHNS and CDR2 SASEGT come from the germline V gene. This CDR3 region has 12 residues. CDR3 residues: CASSRRGGEAFF. CDR3 sequence (DNA): TGTGCCAGCAGTCGGAGGGGGGGTGAAGCTTTCTTT.

This clone was counted between two and nine times. This rearrangement joins TRBV20-1 to TRBJ1-5; 8 bases agree with TRBD1. Per germline, CDR1 DFQATT and CDR2 SNEGSKA (reference sequence). The CDR3 length is 15 residues. The V gene end was trimmed by 6 bases and the J gene end by 2 bases; junction bases not matched to a gene: 9. CDR3 sequence: CSAGGSTGGNQPQHF. CDR3 coding DNA: TGCAGTGCCGGGGGGTCGACAGGGGGCAATCAGCCCCAGCATTTT.

The chain couples TRBV2 to TRBJ2-2; D perhaps matches TRBD1 (5 bases). V was clipped by 2 bases and J by 5 bases, with 12 bases between them. In germline, CDR1 is SNHLY, CDR2 FYNNEI. The CDR3 has 15 amino acids. DNA of the CDR3: TGTGCCAGCAGTGAATGGGCAGGGTTAACCGGGGAGCTGTTTTTT. Its protein product is CASSEWAGLTGELFF.

V is TRBV27 and J is TRBJ1-2; the D is unclear. V lost 0 bases, J lost 4 bases, and 9 bases lay in between. Germline values: CDR1 MNHEY, CDR2 SMNVEV (reference sequence). The CDR3 is 14 amino acids. The DNA of the CDR3 is TGTGCCAGCAGTTTATCAGGCAGATTCTATGGCTACACCTTC. Translated, it gives CASSLSGRFYGYTF.

In its sample, this clone was seen a few times. The V gene is TRBV11-3, the J gene TRBJ2-3; D possibly corresponds to TRBD1 (6 bases). Trimming stripped 5 bases from V and 2 bases from J, with 17 bases between. CDR1 SGHNT and CDR2 YENEEA come from the germline V gene. CDR3 length: 16 residues. The CDR3 loop is CASSQPGQLNTDTQYF. The CDR3 region has the DNA TGTGCCAGCAGCCAGCCCGGACAGCTAAACACAGATACGCAGTATTTT.

This clone has a handful of counts. The V and J genes are TRBV19 and TRBJ2-2; 8 bases map to TRBD1. Looked up from germline, CDR1 is LNHDA and CDR2 is SQIVND (reference sequence). The CDR3 totals 14 residues. V dropped 8 bases and J dropped 4; count of bases not matched to a gene: 6. The CDR3 DNA is TGTGCCAGTTGCCTCGACAGGGGCACCGGGGAGCTGTTTTTT. It codes for CASCLDRGTGELFF. Based on the CDR3 plus reference TRBV19 and TRBJ2-2, the full variable domain is DGGITQSPKYLFRKEGQNVTLSCEQNLNHDAMYWYRQDPGQGLRLIYYSQIVNDFQKGDIAEGYSVSREKKESFPLTVTSAQKNPTAFYLCASCLDRGTGELFFGEGSRLTVL.

This clone came up a few times. This chain links TRBV12-3 or TRBV12-4 with TRBJ1-1; 7 nucleotides line up with TRBD1. This CDR3 spans 14 amino acids. V gave up 7 bases and J gave up 5 bases; unmatched junction bases: 10. CDR3: CASTSGGGETEAFF. CDR3 DNA: TGTGCCAGCACATCAGGGGGGGGAGAGACTGAAGCTTTCTTT.

This clone appeared a few times. The chain is built from TRBV6-1 and TRBJ1-1, with a possible D match to TRBD1 (6 bases). The germline gives CDR1 MNHNS, CDR2 SASEGT. V was cut by 7 bases and J by 3 bases, with 12 bases left in between. The CDR3 runs to 13 residues. The CDR3 DNA reads as TGTGCCAGCATGGGGGGCAGTTACACTGAAGCTTTCTTT. Translation gives CASMGGSYTEAFF.

This chain joins TRBV27 and TRBJ1-5; weak D call: TRBD1 (5 bases). Germline V gene lookup returns CDR1 MNHEY and CDR2 SMNVEV (reference sequence). V lost 5 bases and J 7 bases, leaving 12 bases between the germline ends. This CDR3 is built from 13 residues. This chain's CDR3 is CASSLGTWQPQHF. Written as DNA, the CDR3 is TGTGCCAGCAGTCTCGGGACTTGGCAGCCCCAGCATTTT.

V is TRBV19 and J is TRBJ2-2; D call uncertain. V was cut by 10 bases and J by 4 bases, with 10 bases left in between. This CDR3 region has 12 residues. Per the germline V gene, CDR1 is LNHDA and CDR2 is SQIVND (reference sequence). This chain's CDR3 is CAIESVTGELFF. In nucleotides, the CDR3 is TGTGCCATTGAGTCGGTCACCGGGGAGCTGTTTTTT.

This clone was detected only a few times. The chain uses TRBV6-1 and TRBJ2-3; 16 positions match TRBD2. CDR3 length: 15 residues. Trimming at V came to 7 bases and at J to 13 bases, leaving 11 bases not matched to a gene. Germline assignment: CDR1 MNHNS and CDR2 SASEGT. CDR3 sequence: CASNRPGLAGGEEYF. The CDR3, as DNA: TGTGCCAGCAACCGTCCGGGACTAGCGGGGGGGGAGGAGTATTTT.

This clone has only a few counts. One end of the junction fails to match germline, which may point to a read error. The J gene is TRBJ2-1, the V gene TRBV20-1; 12 bases match TRBD2. From germline, CDR1 is DFQATT and CDR2 SNEGSKA (reference sequence). The CDR3 covers 12 residues. Here the CDR3 reads CSARRTSGNPHF. CDR3 nucleotides: TGCAGTGCTAGGAGGACTAGCGGGAACCCTCACTTC.

This clone is deemed large. The CDR3 DNA reads as TGTGCCAGCAGTTACGGTGGAGGGGCGAGCTACGAGCAGTACTTC. Protein product: CASSYGGGASYEQYF. The gene calls are TRBV6-1 and TRBJ2-7; possible D gene TRBD2, 6 bases. The CDR3 length is 15 residues. Per germline, CDR1 MNHNS and CDR2 SASEGT. V lost 5 bases and J lost 3, with 17 bases in between.

This clone appeared a few times. V and J are TRBV6-5 and TRBJ1-6; D is unclear. Germline V gives CDR1 MNHEY, CDR2 SVGAGI. V was pared by 2 bases and J by 10 bases, with 6 bases between. This CDR3 is built from 12 residues. In nucleotides, the CDR3 is TGTGCCAGCAGTTACGAAGGGTCACCCCTCCACTTT. Protein: CASSYEGSPLHF.

This clone was counted only a few times. The chain recombines TRBV20-1 with TRBJ1-1; D remains unclear. Germline V lookup: CDR1 DFQATT, CDR2 SNEGSKA (reference sequence). The CDR3 runs to 12 residues. V lost 0 bases and J lost 8, with 10 bases in between. CDR3 coding DNA: TGCAGTGCTAGAGATTGGACTCCCGAAGCTTTCTTT. Amino acid sequence: CSARDWTPEAFF.

Sample share makes this clone medium-sized. V and J are TRBV11-2 and TRBJ2-5; weak D call: TRBD1 (5 bases). Germline loops: CDR1 SGHAT, CDR2 FQNNGV. V dropped 5 bases and J dropped 6 bases, with 13 bases sitting between them. This CDR3 has 13 amino acids. The CDR3 region is CASSTDITQTQYF. CDR3 sequence (DNA): TGTGCCAGCAGCACGGACATCACACAGACCCAGTACTTC.

This clone was observed a handful of times. The chain joins TRBV20-1 to TRBJ2-5, with D hard to call. The V end was cut by 3 bases, the J end by 5 bases, with 10 bases between. Germline CDR1 reads DFQATT; CDR2 reads SNEGSKA (reference sequence). The CDR3 runs 12 residues. The CDR3 spells CSASQESETQYF. The CDR3 DNA sequence: TGCAGTGCTAGCCAAGAAAGCGAGACCCAGTACTTC.